This T cell receptor (beta chain) stems from a study of breast tumors, draining lymph nodes, adjacent tissues. TCRdb reprocessed the multiplex PCR reads with MiXCR, giving one entry per CDR3 protein. The top ten hold roughly 4% of the sample, which has about 200,000 distinct CDR3 sequences, 25% to 40% seen once. To note about this clonotype: Its antigen is not identified.

The lymph nodes were axillary draining lymph nodes from breast cancer patients. Study results and caveats: Tumor and nontumor repertoires were significantly more similar in luminal-like than in basal-like breast cancer. Compared with lymph nodes, tumors were less diverse; compared with nontumor tissue, more.

Sample: axillary lymph node tissue. This TCR was sampled from a female donor with breast cancer. Some clones in this sample may be carry-over from other donors' samples.

This CDR3 reads CASSHQGQGVYEQYF. The CDR3 coding sequence is TGTGCCAGCAGTCATCAGGGCCAGGGAGTCTACGAGCAGTACTTC. This chain uses TRBV6-6 with TRBJ2-7; D may match TRBD1 or TRBD2 (5 bases each). CDR1 is MNHNY and CDR2 is SVGAGI in the germline V gene (reference sequence). The CDR3 extends over 15 amino acids. V dropped 5 bases and J dropped 3 bases, with 17 bases sitting between them.